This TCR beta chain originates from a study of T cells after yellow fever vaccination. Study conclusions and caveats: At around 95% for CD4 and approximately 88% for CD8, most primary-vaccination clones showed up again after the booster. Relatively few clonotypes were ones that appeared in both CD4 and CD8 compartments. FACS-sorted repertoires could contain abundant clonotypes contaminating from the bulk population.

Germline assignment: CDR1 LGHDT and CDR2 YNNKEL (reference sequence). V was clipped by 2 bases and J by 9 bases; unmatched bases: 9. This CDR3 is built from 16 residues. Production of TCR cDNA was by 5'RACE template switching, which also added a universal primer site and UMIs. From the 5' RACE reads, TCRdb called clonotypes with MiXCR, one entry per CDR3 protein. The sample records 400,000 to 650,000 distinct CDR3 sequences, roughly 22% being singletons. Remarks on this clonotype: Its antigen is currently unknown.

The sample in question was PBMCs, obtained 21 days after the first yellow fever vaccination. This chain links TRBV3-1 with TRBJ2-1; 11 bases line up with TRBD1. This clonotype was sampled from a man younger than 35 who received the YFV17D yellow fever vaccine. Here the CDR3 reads CASSQLRDRGEGEQFF. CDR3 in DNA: TGTGCCAGCAGCCAATTAAGGGACAGGGGGGAAGGTGAGCAGTTCTTC.